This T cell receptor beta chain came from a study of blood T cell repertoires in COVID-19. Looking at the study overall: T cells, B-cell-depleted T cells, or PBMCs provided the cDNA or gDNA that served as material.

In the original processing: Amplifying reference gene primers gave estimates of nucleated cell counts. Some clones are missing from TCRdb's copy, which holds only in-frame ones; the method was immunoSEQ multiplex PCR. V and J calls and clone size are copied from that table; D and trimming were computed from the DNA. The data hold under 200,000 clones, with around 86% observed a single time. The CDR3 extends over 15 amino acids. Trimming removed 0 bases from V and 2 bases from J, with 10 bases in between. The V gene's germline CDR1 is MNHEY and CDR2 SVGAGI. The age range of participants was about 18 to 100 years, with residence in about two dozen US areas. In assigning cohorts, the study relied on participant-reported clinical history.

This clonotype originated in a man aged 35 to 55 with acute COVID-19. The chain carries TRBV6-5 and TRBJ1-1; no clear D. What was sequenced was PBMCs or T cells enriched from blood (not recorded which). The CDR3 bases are TGTGCCAGCAGTTACTCGAGCCAGACTAACACTGAAGCTTTCTTT. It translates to CASSYSSQTNTEAFF.